This TCR beta chain was identified in a study of cytotoxic CD8 clonotypes in ibrutinib-treated CLL. Whole-study context: Among patients, around 24 responded partially and 2 completely; 14 then stayed remitted and around 12 progressed after median about 68 months.

Comment on this clone: Antigen specificity is unknown.

The study's findings and limits: A difference in sampling times existed between sustained-remission and progressing patients. Baseline levels of clonality went above those of age-matched healthy donors and moved with circulating CD8+ T-cell counts.

The method was immunoSEQ multiplex PCR; TCRdb's version includes in-frame clones alone and lacks a portion of them. The sample lists approximately 50,000 clones; 55% to 80% were seen once. Trimming removed 5 bases from V and 2 bases from J, with 13 bases in between. From germline, CDR1 is SGHVS and CDR2 FQNEAQ. This CDR3 region has 14 residues. The chain employs TRBV7-8 and TRBJ2-7; D possibly uses TRBD1 or TRBD2 (5 bases each). This sample comprised PBMCs, obtained after 12 months of ibrutinib treatment. The TCR was taken from a human donor with chronic lymphocytic leukemia. The CDR3 nucleotides are TGTGCCAGCAGCCGAGGGACGGAACCCTACGAGCAGTACTTC. It encodes CASSRGTEPYEQYF.